This T cell receptor beta chain derives from a study of blood T cell repertoires in COVID-19. Study-level information: Specimens from acute and convalescent COVID-19 originated in the United States, Italy and Spain. PBMCs, B-cell-depleted T cells, or T cells were the source of the cDNA or gDNA that made up the material.

Original methodology: From reference gene primer amplification, estimates of nucleated cell counts were derived. Using immunoSEQ multiplex PCR, the repertoire was profiled, and TCRdb retains in-frame clones only, with some absent. D and trimming come from the DNA, and the V and J calls and clone size come from that table. The table has about 160,000 clones, 80% to 95% seen once; the top ten hold more than 4.5%. This clone was picked up one time. CDR3 length: 16 residues. Trimming pared 2 bases from V and 0 bases from J, leaving 11 bases between. CDR1 and CDR2 from the germline V gene are LGHNA and YSLEER.

This clonotype was sampled from a man younger than 40 with COVID-19, enrolled during active disease. The chain has TRBV4-3 and TRBJ2-1; the D gene is possibly TRBD2 (6 bases). The sample consisted of peripheral blood. Here the CDR3 DNA reads TGCGCCAGCAGCCAAAACCGGGACTTCTCCTACAATGAGCAGTTCTTC. Protein product: CASSQNRDFSYNEQFF.